These 15 T cell receptor beta chains share one sample of origin, sequenced in a study of beta chain features in type 1 diabetes (dated by TCRdb to about 2018). Results and caveats for the whole study, not just this receptor: Type 1 diabetes patients showed a moderate but significant shortening of TCRB CDR3 length in all four CD4+ subsets.

Their recognized antigens are unknown. The library relied on the immunoSEQ multiplex PCR assay. The High Capacity cDNA Reverse Transcription Kit was used to reverse transcribe all of the isolated RNA, meaning that expressed TCRB transcripts were what got sequenced. Sourced from immuneACCESS, this table was stored by TCRdb with only in-frame sequences that have V and J called. A share of the clones is absent; for the studies checked, an unresolved V gene accounts for under half, and the remainder has no known explanation. The table for this sample lists about 340,000 clones; approximately 12% of them were counted only once. 0.013% to 0.015% of the sample is in the top ten clones. The sequenced material came from naive CD4+ T cells from blood. Taken with the paper, the label for cell subset or site translates to: true naive CD4+ T cells. The source of these receptors is a woman aged 18-29 years with type 1 diabetes.

The chain combines TRBV27 with TRBJ2-7, with TRBD1 matching over 9 bases. CDR3 size: 15 residues. V gave up 0 bases and J gave up 6 bases; unmatched junction bases: 6. The germline gives CDR1 MNHEY, CDR2 SMNVEV (reference sequence). As DNA, the CDR3 is TGTGCCAGCAGTTTATCGTTCGGGACAGGGCGCGAGCAGTACTTC. Its protein is CASSLSFGTGREQYF.

The rearrangement uses TRBV28 and TRBJ1-2; D might be TRBD1 (5 bases). This CDR3 is built from 12 residues. With 9 bases removed from V and 4 bases from J, the gap between germline ends came to 12 bases. Looked up from germline, CDR1 is MDHEN and CDR2 is SYDVKM. CDR3 nucleotide sequence: TGTGCCAGTCTACAGGCGGTCTATGGCTACACCTTC. Translated: CASLQAVYGYTF.

This chain links TRBV7-2 with TRBJ1-4; a weak D match, TRBD1 (5 bases). V lost 5 bases to trimming and J lost 13 bases, with 17 bases between them. CDR3 length: 13 residues. Germline V gene lookup returns CDR1 SGHTA and CDR2 FQGNSA. CDR3 DNA sequence: TGTGCCAGCAGCCCTTATACAGGACGCGGACTGTTTTTT. It codes for CASSPYTGRGLFF.

This clone turned up a few times. The chain employs TRBV30 and TRBJ2-1; 14 bases line up with TRBD2. V dropped 0 bases and J dropped 7; count of bases not matched to a gene: 5. This CDR3 is built from 16 residues. Germline loops: CDR1 GTSNPN, CDR2 SVGIG (reference sequence). The CDR3 loop is CAWSVGTSGSLNEQFF. As DNA, the CDR3 is TGTGCCTGGAGTGTAGGGACTAGCGGGAGTTTAAATGAGCAGTTCTTC.

The CDR3 is CASSQNRGTDTQYF. The CDR3 DNA follows: TGTGCCAGCAGCCAAAACAGGGGCACAGATACGCAGTATTTT. The chain carries TRBV7-2 and TRBJ2-3; D is perhaps TRBD1 (6 bases). Germline CDR1 and CDR2: SGHTA and FQGNSA. This CDR3 is 14 amino acids long. Trimming took 5 bases from V and 1 from J, leaving 10 bases between them.

This clone has just a few counts. The chain links TRBV14 to TRBJ1-1, with D unresolved. Germline loops: CDR1 SGHDN, CDR2 FVKESK. This CDR3 has 13 residues. With 4 bases removed from V and 1 base from J, the gap between germline ends came to 7 bases. The CDR3 coding sequence is TGTGCCAGCAGCCCTCAGGCGAACACTGAAGCTTTCTTT. Its translation is CASSPQANTEAFF.

The chain has TRBV28 and TRBJ2-1; weak D call: TRBD2 (7 bases). V lost 5 bases, J lost 4 bases, and 15 bases lay in between. In germline, CDR1 is MDHEN, CDR2 SYDVKM. This CDR3 comprises 15 residues. The CDR3 is CASSPIRGGYNEQFF. CDR3 nucleotide sequence: TGTGCCAGCAGTCCCATTAGGGGGGGGTACAATGAGCAGTTCTTC.

This clone was seen a few times. The gene calls are TRBV5-1 and TRBJ2-3; TRBD2 is a possible D gene (6 bases). V was shortened by 3 bases and J by 5 bases, with 22 bases between the two germline ends. The CDR3 is 17 residues long. Germline V lookup: CDR1 SGHRS, CDR2 YFSETQ. The DNA of the CDR3 is TGCGCCAGCAGCTGGGGTCCACTAGCCAGAGAGAAAGATACGCAGTATTTT. Translation: CASSWGPLAREKDTQYF.

The V gene is TRBV4-3, the J gene TRBJ2-1, with 10 bases fitting TRBD2. The CDR3 has 17 amino acids. V was clipped by 4 bases and J by 4 bases; unmatched bases: 10. Germline CDR1 reads LGHNA; CDR2 reads YSLEER. The CDR3 loop is CASSPIKTSGSYNEQFF. The DNA for the CDR3 is TGCGCCAGCAGCCCCATCAAGACTAGCGGGTCGTACAATGAGCAGTTCTTC.

The V gene is TRBV9, the J gene TRBJ2-1; no clear D. Germline V lookup: CDR1 SGDLS, CDR2 YYNGEE. The CDR3 covers 15 residues. Trimming cost V 0 bases and J 4 bases, with 11 bases left between them. This chain's CDR3 is CASSVAPREYNEQFF. CDR3 bases: TGTGCCAGCAGCGTAGCTCCCCGAGAGTACAATGAGCAGTTCTTC.

The genes are TRBV5-1 and TRBJ2-2; 10 nucleotides agree with TRBD1. The V gene end was trimmed by 1 base and the J gene end by 6 bases; junction bases not matched to a gene: 3. Looked up from germline, CDR1 is SGHRS and CDR2 is YFSETQ. This CDR3 has 15 residues. The CDR3 coding sequence is TGCGCCAGCAGCTTGAGGACAGGGGGGTCCGGGGAGCTGTTTTTT. It is translated as CASSLRTGGSGELFF.

The gene calls are TRBV27 and TRBJ2-5, with 7 bases identical to TRBD1. CDR3 size: 13 residues. CDR1 and CDR2 from the germline V gene are MNHEY and SMNVEV (reference sequence). Unmatched junction bases numbered 5, after V lost 8 bases and J lost 2 bases. DNA of the CDR3: TGTGCCAGCCGGCGGACAGGACAAGAGACCCAGTACTTC. Its protein product is CASRRTGQETQYF.

Only a few counts were recorded for this clone. The chain combines TRBV18 with TRBJ1-4; D call uncertain. This CDR3 comprises 16 residues. V lost 5 bases and J lost 0, with 13 bases in between. From germline, CDR1 is KGHSH and CDR2 LQKENI. CDR3 loop: CASSLRGSSTNEKLFF. DNA for the CDR3: TGTGCCAGCTCATTACGCGGGTCCTCAACTAATGAAAAACTGTTTTTT.

This clone was picked up a small number of times. This chain joins TRBV9 and TRBJ2-5; tentative D call: TRBD2 (7 bases). CDR3 size: 15 residues. Trimming shortened V by 4 bases and J by 4 bases, and 17 bases separated the two germline ends. Germline values: CDR1 SGDLS, CDR2 YYNGEE. The CDR3 here is CASSPSRGGGETQYF. The CDR3 DNA sequence: TGTGCCAGCAGCCCGAGTCGGGGAGGGGGAGAGACCCAGTACTTC.

The chain employs TRBV11-1 and TRBJ2-1, with a tentative D call TRBD1 (6 bases). There are 16 residues in the CDR3. V was shortened by 5 bases and J by 2 bases, with 16 bases between the two germline ends. The germline V gene has CDR1 SGHAT and CDR2 FQDESV (reference sequence). CDR3 DNA sequence: TGTGCCAGCAGCCCTAAAGACAGGCACGCCTACAATGAGCAGTTCTTC. Residues: CASSPKDRHAYNEQFF.